These T cell receptor beta chains were read from a single sample in a study of T cell responses to AZD1222 COVID-19 vaccine. Profiling relied on immunoSEQ multiplex PCR, and the TCRdb table lists in-frame clones only, not all of them. Of about 110,000 clones in the sample, approximately 88% were seen once. Material: peripheral blood, obtained 28 days after the second AZD1222 dose. These receptors came from an adult who received the AZD1222 COVID-19 vaccine. CDR3s include the opening cysteine and the closing phenylalanine or tryptophan. The D gene is left open where the match is weak. Clone size is shown for a subset of rows, as once, few, many or a class of expanded clone.

abundance | d_gene | j_gene | v_gene | CDR3aa | CDR3nt
NA | TRBD1 | TRBJ2-7 | TRBV7-2 | CASSLRDRDEQYF | TGTGCCAGCAGCCTCCGGGACAGGGACGAGCAGTACTTC
NA | TRBD1 | TRBJ2-1 | TRBV18 | CASALGTGYYNEQFF | TGTGCCAGTGCCCTCGGGACAGGTTACTACAATGAGCAGTTCTTC
NA | NA | TRBJ2-2 | TRBV29-1 | CSVARQGGTGELFF | TGCAGCGTTGCCAGGCAGGGTGGCACCGGGGAGCTGTTTTTT
NA | NA | TRBJ2-7 | TRBV7-2 | CASSLGQPPYEQYF | TGTGCCAGCAGCTTAGGGCAGCCTCCCTACGAGCAGTACTTC
NA | TRBD2 | TRBJ2-3 | TRBV7-3 | CASSSSGGAFLDTQYF | TGTGCCAGCAGCTCTAGCGGGGGGGCCTTTCTGGATACGCAGTATTTT
NA | TRBD1 | TRBJ2-7 | TRBV10-3 | CAISEWGQGTREQYF | TGTGCCATCAGTGAGTGGGGACAGGGAACGCGCGAGCAGTACTTC
NA | NA | TRBJ1-5 | TRBV28 | CASSLYEGGNQPQHF | TGTGCCAGCAGTCTATACGAGGGGGGCAATCAGCCCCAGCATTTT
many | NA | TRBJ1-2 | TRBV7-9 | CASSLEVPYGYTF | TGTGCCAGCAGCTTAGAAGTCCCGTATGGCTACACCTTC
NA | NA | TRBJ2-1 | TRBV7-9 | CASSLVSGGSEQFF | TGTGCCAGCAGCTTAGTGAGTGGGGGGTCTGAGCAGTTCTTC
NA | TRBD1 | TRBJ2-5 | TRBV7-2 | CASSARTGQETQYF | TGTGCCAGCAGCGCGAGGACAGGCCAAGAGACCCAGTACTTC
NA | NA | TRBJ1-3 | TRBV18 | CASSPPVGAGNTIYF | TGTGCCAGCTCACCCCCCGTTGGGGCTGGAAACACCATATATTTT
NA | NA | TRBJ1-2 | TRBV9 | CASNRQSYGYTF | TGTGCCAGCAACCGACAGAGTTATGGCTACACCTTC
NA | TRBD2 | TRBJ2-1 | TRBV6-5 | CASSRTSGFYNEQFF | TGTGCCAGCAGTAGGACTAGCGGTTTCTACAATGAGCAGTTCTTC
NA | TRBD1 | TRBJ1-6 | TRBV2 | CARQGSNSPLHF | TGTGCCAGACAGGGGTCCAATTCACCCCTCCACTTT
NA | NA | TRBJ2-5 | TRBV5-1 | CASSLSLNQETQYF | TGCGCCAGCAGCTTATCTCTAAATCAAGAGACCCAGTACTTC
NA | NA | TRBJ1-5 | TRBV7-6 | CASSLEFAGDQPQHF | TGTGCCAGCAGCTTAGAGTTCGCAGGGGATCAGCCCCAGCATTTT
NA | NA | TRBJ1-3 | TRBV2 | CASSPLTVSGNTIYF | TGTGCCAGCAGCCCCTTGACAGTCTCTGGAAACACCATATATTTT
NA | TRBD2 | TRBJ2-3 | TRBV24-1 | CATSDWAGVWYF | TGTGCCACCAGTGATTGGGCGGGGGTTTGGTATTTT